This T cell receptor (beta chain) was sequenced for a study of response to subunit inactivated influenza vaccine. The V gene lost 5 bases and the J gene lost 1 base, with 7 bases spanning the gap. Germline V lookup: CDR1 DFQATT, CDR2 SNEGSKA (reference sequence). The CDR3 covers 12 residues. TCRdb re-called the RT-PCR reads with MiXCR, one entry per CDR3 protein. The sample lists roughly 670,000 distinct CDR3 sequences; less than 15% were seen once. Sequencing used PBMCs from blood, obtained around two weeks before vaccination. The chain uses TRBV20-1 and TRBJ2-3; D is unresolved. This receptor was obtained from a man in his fifties or sixties who received an inactivated influenza vaccine. The CDR3: CSAQLGTDTQYF. CDR3 DNA: TGCAGTGCTCAATTGGGCACAGATACGCAGTATTTT.